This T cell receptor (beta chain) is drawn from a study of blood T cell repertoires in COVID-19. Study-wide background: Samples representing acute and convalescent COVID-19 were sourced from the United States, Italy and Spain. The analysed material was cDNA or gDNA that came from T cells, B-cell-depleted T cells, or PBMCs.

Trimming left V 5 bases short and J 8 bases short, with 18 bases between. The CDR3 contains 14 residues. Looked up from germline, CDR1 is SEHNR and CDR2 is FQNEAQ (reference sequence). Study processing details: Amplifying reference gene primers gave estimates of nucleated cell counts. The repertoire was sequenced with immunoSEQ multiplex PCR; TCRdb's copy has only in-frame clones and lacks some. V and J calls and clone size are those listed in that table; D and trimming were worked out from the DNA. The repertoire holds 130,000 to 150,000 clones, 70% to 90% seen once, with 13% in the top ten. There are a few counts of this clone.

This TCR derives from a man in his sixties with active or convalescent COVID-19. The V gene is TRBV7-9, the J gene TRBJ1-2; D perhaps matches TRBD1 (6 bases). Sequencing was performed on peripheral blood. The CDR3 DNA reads TGTGCCAGCAGCCCGCGAGGACAGAAAGGGGGCTACACCTTC. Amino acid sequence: CASSPRGQKGGYTF.